The rows below give T cell receptor beta chains drawn from one sample of a study of cytomegalovirus exposure and HLA in healthy donors. Repertoires were generated with immunoSEQ multiplex PCR, while TCRdb's copy carries only in-frame clones and drops some. The sample lists tens of thousands of clones; roughly four fifths were seen once. Specimen: PBMCs. The receptors derive from a man aged 45 to 65 in good health and CMV-seronegative. Each CDR3 is given with its conserved first and last residue. Each record gives: clone size, D gene, J gene, V gene, CDR3 DNA, CDR3 protein. The D gene is left open where the match is weak. Size is omitted from some rows. Given values are once, few, many or a class for expanded clones.

>NA|NA|TRBJ1-1|TRBV7-2
TGTGCCAGCAGCTTAACGGGGAACACTGAAGCTTTCTTT
CASSLTGNTEAFF
>NA|TRBD2|TRBJ2-7|TRBV30
TGTGCCTGGAGGAGGGCAAGCGGGATAGTCTACGAGCAGTACTTC
CAWRRASGIVYEQYF
>NA|TRBD1|TRBJ1-4|TRBV5-1
TGCGCCAGCAGTGGGACAGGGGGGAGTACAACTAATGAAAAACTGTTTTTT
CASSGTGGSTTNEKLFF
>NA|NA|TRBJ1-1|TRBV5-1
TGCGCCAGCAGGGACTCGCGGTCGGAGAACACTGAAGCTTTCTTT
CASRDSRSENTEAFF
>NA|NA|TRBJ2-7|TRBV6-1
TGTGCCAGCGCGGTGTACGAGCAGTACTTC
CASAVYEQYF
>NA|NA|TRBJ2-5|TRBV10-2
TGCGCCAGCAGTGAGTACCCGGGGAGAGAGACCCAGTACTTC
CASSEYPGRETQYF
>NA|NA|TRBJ2-3|TRBV19
TGTGCCAGTAGCCACATTTCGGGAGATACGCAGTATTTT
CASSHISGDTQYF
>NA|NA|TRBJ1-2|TRBV30
TGTGCCTGGAGAGGGGCGAACTATGGCTACACCTTC
CAWRGANYGYTF
>NA|NA|TRBJ2-1|TRBV4-1
TGCGCCAGCAGCCGAAGACCTAGCTCCTACAATGAGCAGTTCTTC
CASSRRPSSYNEQFF
>few|TRBD1|TRBJ1-1|TRBV28
TGTGCCAGCAACCCCGGGACAGGGAACACTGAAGCTTTCTTT
CASNPGTGNTEAFF
>NA|TRBD2|TRBJ2-7|TRBV29-1
TGCAGCGTTGGAGCGGGAGTGAGGGCCTACGAGCAGTACTTC
CSVGAGVRAYEQYF
>NA|TRBD1|TRBJ1-2|TRBV15
TGTGCCACCAGCCCCGACAGGGGACGCGGCTACACCTTC
CATSPDRGRGYTF
>NA|NA|TRBJ1-1|TRBV28
TGTGCCCTCTTACCGAGGGCGAACACTGAAGCTTTCTTT
CALLPRANTEAFF
>once|TRBD1|TRBJ2-7|TRBV6-6
TGTGCCAGCAGTTACTCTGGAGGCAGGGGGCGAGGCGAGCAGTACTTC
CASSYSGGRGRGEQYF
>NA|NA|TRBJ1-6|TRBV5-6
TGTGCCAGCAGCCAAAGCCTTATCGGGAATTCACCCCTCCACTTT
CASSQSLIGNSPLHF
>NA|TRBD2|TRBJ2-1|TRBV28
TGTGCCAGCAGTTTATCGCAAGCGGGAGGATGGAAAGATGAGCAGTTCTTC
CASSLSQAGGWKDEQFF
>NA|TRBD2|TRBJ2-7|TRBV2
TGTGCCAGTGCCGCCCGGGGGGGTAGGACGGTCAACGAGCAGTACTTC
CASAARGGRTVNEQYF
>few|TRBD2|TRBJ2-2|TRBV4-3
TGCGCCAGCAGCTCGCTAGCGGGAGCCGGGGAGCTGTTTTTT
CASSSLAGAGELFF
>NA|NA|TRBJ2-3|TRBV5-4
TGTGCCAGCAGCTCAAAAGGAGGACAGGGAGGGTCGCAGTATTTT
CASSSKGGQGGSQYF
>few|NA|TRBJ2-5|TRBV5-8
TGTGCCAGCAGCTTGGGACAGGAGACACAAGAGACCCAGTACTTC
CASSLGQETQETQYF
>NA|TRBD1|TRBJ2-3|TRBV4-3
TGCGCCAGCAGCTCCCGACAGGGTGGGAAAGATACGCAGTATTTT
CASSSRQGGKDTQYF
>few|NA|TRBJ1-3|TRBV18
TGTGCCAGCTCACCCACCAACAGGGCTACTGGAAACACCATATATTTT
CASSPTNRATGNTIYF
>once|NA|TRBJ1-1|TRBV10-3
TGTGCCATCAGTGAGGGGGGGGGTTGGACTGAAGCTTTCTTT
CAISEGGGWTEAFF
>NA|TRBD1|TRBJ2-2|TRBV28
TGTGCCAGCAGTTTGACAGGGGGCGCGGCCGGGGAGCTGTTTTTT
CASSLTGGAAGELFF
>NA|NA|TRBJ2-5|TRBV2
TGTGCCAGCAGTGGGTCGTCAGACCAAGAGACCCAGTACTTC
CASSGSSDQETQYF